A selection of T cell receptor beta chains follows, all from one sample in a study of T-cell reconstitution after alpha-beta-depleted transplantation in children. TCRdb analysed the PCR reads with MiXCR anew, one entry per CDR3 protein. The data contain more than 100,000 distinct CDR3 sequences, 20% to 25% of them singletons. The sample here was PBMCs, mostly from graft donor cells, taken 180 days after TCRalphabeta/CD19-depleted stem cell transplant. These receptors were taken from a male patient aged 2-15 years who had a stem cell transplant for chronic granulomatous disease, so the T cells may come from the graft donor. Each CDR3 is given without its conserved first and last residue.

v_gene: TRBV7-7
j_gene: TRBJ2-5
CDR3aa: ASSVQGRETQY

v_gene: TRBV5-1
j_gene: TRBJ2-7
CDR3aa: ASSLAAGAFSEQY

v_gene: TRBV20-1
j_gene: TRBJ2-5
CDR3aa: SAPGQGVETQY

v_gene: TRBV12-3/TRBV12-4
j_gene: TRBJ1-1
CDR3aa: ASSPWGGALVTEAF

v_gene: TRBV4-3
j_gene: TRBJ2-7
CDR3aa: ASSPHPSLRDEQY

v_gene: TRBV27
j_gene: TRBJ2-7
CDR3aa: ASGQGAEEQY

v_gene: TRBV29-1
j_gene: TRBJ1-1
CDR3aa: SVTNTEAF

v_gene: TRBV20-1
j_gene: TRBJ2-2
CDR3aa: SAPRPGAGELF

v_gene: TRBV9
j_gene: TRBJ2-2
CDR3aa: ASSVGTSATGELF

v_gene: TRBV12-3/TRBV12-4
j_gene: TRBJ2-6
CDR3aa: ASSVQGAVTGANVLT

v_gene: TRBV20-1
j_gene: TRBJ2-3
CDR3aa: SAQQGRRVLDTQY

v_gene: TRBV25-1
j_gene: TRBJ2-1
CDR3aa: ASTQAGLSYNEQF

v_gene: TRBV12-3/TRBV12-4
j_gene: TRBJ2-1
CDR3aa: ASAGGQGEQF

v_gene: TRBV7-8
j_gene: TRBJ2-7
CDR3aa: ASSMRTGNYEQY

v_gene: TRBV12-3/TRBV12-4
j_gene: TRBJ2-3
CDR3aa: ASSSHIKADTQY

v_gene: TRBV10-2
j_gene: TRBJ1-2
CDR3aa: ASSESEGWGNGYT

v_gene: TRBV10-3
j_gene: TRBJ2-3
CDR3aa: AISESREDADTQY

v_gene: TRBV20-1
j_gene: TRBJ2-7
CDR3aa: SVQGTEGGYEQY

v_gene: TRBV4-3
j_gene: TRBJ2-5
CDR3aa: ASSQDREGWETQY

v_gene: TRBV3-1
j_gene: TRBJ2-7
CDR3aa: ASSLTGQGLDEQY

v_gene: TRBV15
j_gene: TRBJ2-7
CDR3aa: ATSDRGSIIY

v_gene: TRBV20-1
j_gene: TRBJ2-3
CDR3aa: SARGQGDYTDTQY

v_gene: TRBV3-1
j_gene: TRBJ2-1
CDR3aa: ASSQGLARSEQF

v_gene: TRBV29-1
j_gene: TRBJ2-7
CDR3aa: SGAGGALSSYEQY

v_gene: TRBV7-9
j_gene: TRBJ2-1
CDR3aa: ASRDGGSSYNEQF

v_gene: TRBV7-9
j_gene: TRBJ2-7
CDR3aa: ASSLEWASGTSYEQY

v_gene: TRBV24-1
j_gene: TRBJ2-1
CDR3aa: ATSDAGQGAGNEQF

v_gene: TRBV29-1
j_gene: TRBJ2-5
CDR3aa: SVRGLAGYQETQY

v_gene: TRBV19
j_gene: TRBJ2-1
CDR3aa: ASSIRRPSSSRNEQF

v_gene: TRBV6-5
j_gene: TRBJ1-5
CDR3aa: ATIGREHSNQPQH

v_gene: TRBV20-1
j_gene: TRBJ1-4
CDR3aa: SATIRVQGKLF

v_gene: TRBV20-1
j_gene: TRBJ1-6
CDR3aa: SARDQGAIYNSPLH

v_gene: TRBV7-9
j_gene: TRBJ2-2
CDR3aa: ASSLMVTGELF

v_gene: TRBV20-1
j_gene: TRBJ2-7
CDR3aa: SARSGSFPYEQY

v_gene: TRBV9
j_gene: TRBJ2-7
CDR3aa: ASSVGRLSEQY

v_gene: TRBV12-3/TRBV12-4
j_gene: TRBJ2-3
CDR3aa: ASSRPGLRTDTQY

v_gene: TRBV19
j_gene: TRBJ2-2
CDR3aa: ASSMIAGVTGELF

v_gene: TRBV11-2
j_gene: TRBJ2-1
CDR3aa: ASRLVAGEQF

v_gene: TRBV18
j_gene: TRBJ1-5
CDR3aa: ASSRDSLRNQPQH

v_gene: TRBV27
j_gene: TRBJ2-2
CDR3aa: ASSSGQNTGELF

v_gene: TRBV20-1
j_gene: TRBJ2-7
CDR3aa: SVRGVPGPSEQY

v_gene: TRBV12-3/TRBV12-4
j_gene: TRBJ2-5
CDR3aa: ASSTAGTSGQETQY

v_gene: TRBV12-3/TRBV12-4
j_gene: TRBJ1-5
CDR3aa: ASSSRTDNQPQH

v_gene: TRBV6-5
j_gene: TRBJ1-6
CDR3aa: ASSLYIPNSPLH

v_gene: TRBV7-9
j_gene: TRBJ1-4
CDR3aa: ASSPSSTNEKLF

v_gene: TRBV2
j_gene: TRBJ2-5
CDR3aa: ASSEGLGQIVAETQY